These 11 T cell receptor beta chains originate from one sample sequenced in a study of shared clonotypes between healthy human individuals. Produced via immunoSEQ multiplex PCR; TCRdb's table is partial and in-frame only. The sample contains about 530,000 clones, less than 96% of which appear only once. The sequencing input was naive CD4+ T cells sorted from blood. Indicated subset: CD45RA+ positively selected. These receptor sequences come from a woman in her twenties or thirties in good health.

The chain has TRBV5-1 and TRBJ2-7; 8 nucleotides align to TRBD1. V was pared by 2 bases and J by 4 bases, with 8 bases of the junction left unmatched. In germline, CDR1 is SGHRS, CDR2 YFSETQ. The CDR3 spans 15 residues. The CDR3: CASSLTDRAGYEQYF. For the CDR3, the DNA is TGCGCCAGCAGCTTAACGGACAGGGCTGGATACGAGCAGTACTTC.

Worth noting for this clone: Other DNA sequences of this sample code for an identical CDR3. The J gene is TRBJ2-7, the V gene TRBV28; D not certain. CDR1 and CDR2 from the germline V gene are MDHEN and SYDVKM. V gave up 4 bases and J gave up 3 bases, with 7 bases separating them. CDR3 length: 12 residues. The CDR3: CASSSTVYEQYF. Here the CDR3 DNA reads TGTGCCAGCAGTTCAACAGTCTACGAGCAGTACTTC.

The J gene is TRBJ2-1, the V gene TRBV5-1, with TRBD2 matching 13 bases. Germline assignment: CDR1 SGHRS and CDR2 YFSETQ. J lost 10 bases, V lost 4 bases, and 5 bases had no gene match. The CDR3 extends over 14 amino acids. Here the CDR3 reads CASSPGTSGIEQFF. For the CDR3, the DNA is TGCGCCAGCAGCCCCGGGACTAGCGGGATCGAGCAGTTCTTC. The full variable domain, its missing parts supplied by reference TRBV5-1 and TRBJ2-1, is KAGVTQTPRYLIKTRGQQVTLSCSPISGHRSVSWYQQTPGQGLQFLFEYFSETQRNKGNFPGRFSGRQFSNSRSEMNVSTLELGDSALYLCASSPGTSGIEQFFGPGTRLTVL.

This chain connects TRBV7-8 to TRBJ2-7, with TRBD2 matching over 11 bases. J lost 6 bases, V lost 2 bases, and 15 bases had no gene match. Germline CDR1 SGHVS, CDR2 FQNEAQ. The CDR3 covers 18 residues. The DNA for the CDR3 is TGTGCCAGCAGCTTAAAAAAGACTAGCGGGACGACTCTAGGCGAGCAGTACTTC. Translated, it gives CASSLKKTSGTTLGEQYF.

The DNA of the CDR3 is TGTGCCAGCAGCCAAGAGGGGCAGGAGAATCAGCCCCAGCATTTT. Translated: CASSQEGQENQPQHF. The V call is TRBV4-2, the J call TRBJ1-5; D might be TRBD1 (5 bases). Germline assignment: CDR1 LGHNA and CDR2 YNFKEQ. The CDR3 loop spans 15 amino acids. Trimming shortened V by 0 bases and J by 4 bases, and 10 bases separated the two germline ends.

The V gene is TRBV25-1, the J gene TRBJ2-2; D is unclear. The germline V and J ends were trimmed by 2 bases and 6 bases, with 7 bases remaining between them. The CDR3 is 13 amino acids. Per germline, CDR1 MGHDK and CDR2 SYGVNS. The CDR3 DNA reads TGTGCCAGCAGTGAAAGTATGTCCGGGGAGCTGTTTTTT. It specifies CASSESMSGELFF.

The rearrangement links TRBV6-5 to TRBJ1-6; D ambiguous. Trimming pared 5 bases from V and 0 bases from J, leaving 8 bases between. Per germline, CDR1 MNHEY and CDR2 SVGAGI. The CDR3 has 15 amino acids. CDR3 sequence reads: CASSTLSSYNSPLHF. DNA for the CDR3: TGTGCCAGCAGTACGTTGAGCTCCTATAATTCACCCCTCCACTTT.

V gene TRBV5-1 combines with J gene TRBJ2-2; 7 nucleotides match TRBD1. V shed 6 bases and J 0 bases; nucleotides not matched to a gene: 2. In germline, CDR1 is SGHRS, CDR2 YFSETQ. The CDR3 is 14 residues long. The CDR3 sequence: CASTDRANTGELFF. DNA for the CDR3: TGCGCCAGCACCGACAGGGCGAACACCGGGGAGCTGTTTTTT.

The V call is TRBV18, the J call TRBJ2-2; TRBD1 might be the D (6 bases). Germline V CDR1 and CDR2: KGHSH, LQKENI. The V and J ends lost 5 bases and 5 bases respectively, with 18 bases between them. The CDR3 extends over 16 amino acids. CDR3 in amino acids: CASSSDRLGGTGELFF. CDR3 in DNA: TGTGCCAGCTCATCGGACCGCCTAGGGGGAACCGGGGAGCTGTTTTTT.

The CDR3 here is CASRPAPGTNYEQYF. Written as DNA, the CDR3 is TGTGCCAGCAGGCCAGCGCCCGGGACTAACTACGAGCAGTACTTC. The J gene is TRBJ2-5, the V gene TRBV28; 7 nucleotides agree with TRBD2. The J call could be wrong; TRBJ2-7 is a better fit for the DNA end. Per germline, CDR1 MDHEN and CDR2 SYDVKM. The CDR3 length is 15 residues.

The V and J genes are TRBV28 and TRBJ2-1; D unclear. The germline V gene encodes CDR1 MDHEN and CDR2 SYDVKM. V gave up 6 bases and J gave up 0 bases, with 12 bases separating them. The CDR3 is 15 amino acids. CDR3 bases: TGTGCCAGCAGCCCTGGGTACAGCTCCTACAATGAGCAGTTCTTC. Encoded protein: CASSPGYSSYNEQFF. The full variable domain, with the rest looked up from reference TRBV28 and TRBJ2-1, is DVKVTQSSRYLVKRTGEKVFLECVQDMDHENMFWYRQDPGLGLRLIYFSYDVKMKEKGDIPEGYSVSREKKERFSLILESASTNQTSMYLCASSPGYSSYNEQFFGPGTRLTVL.